This entry concerns a single T cell receptor (beta chain). Antigen: not known. Assay: immunoSEQ multiplex PCR; the TCRdb copy retains only in-frame clones and omits some. Of roughly 10,000 clones in the sample, almost 80% were seen once. Germline V gene lookup returns CDR1 SGDLS and CDR2 YYNGEE. The V segment lost 4 bases and the J segment 4 bases; nucleotides outside the gene matches: 6. This CDR3 region has 14 residues. These data are taken from a study of somatic mutations in cytotoxic T cells in rheumatoid arthritis. Background on the study: Blood (approximately 30 ml EDTA) from each patient was taken right after diagnosis, before any treatment. The flow sorting of some V beta antibody-stained T-cell populations reached nearly 100% purity, and the sorted populations included V beta1+ cells sequenced for TCRB.

Overall study results and limits: CD8+ T-cell clonality showed no significant difference between rheumatoid arthritis patients and age-matched healthy controls. Unlike healthy controls, rheumatoid arthritis patients had CD8+ clonality that increased with age.

The receptor's source is an adult with rheumatoid arthritis. The sequenced sample consisted of CD8+ T cells sorted from blood. The rearrangement joins TRBV9 to TRBJ2-3; 7 bases are shared with TRBD1. CDR3 sequence (DNA): TGTGCCAGCAGCTTGAACAGGGGTGCAGATACGCAGTATTTT. This sequence encodes CASSLNRGADTQYF.